Listed below are T cell receptor beta chains from one sample, sequenced in a study of memory B cells and T cells in multiple sclerosis. Sequenced by immunoSEQ multiplex PCR; TCRdb stores in-frame clones only, minus some. The sample consists of around 50,000 clones, about four fifths of them appearing once. Their antigen targets remain unknown. Sequenced input: PBMCs from blood kept in culture. Every receptor here comes from a human donor with multiple sclerosis. Each CDR3 is given with its conserved first and last residue. Fields, in order: J gene, clone size, D gene, V gene, CDR3 protein, CDR3 DNA. A D gene is named only where the DNA matches it firmly. Clone sizes are given selectively: once, few, many, or a class where the clone is expanded.

>TRBJ1-2|-|TRBD1|TRBV15
CATSRNRGLNYGYTF
TGTGCCACCAGCAGAAACAGGGGGCTTAACTATGGCTACACCTTC
>TRBJ2-2|-|TRBD1|TRBV5-1
CASQGEGAGELFF
TGCGCCAGCCAGGGGGAAGGAGCCGGGGAGCTGTTTTTT
>TRBJ2-5|-|TRBD2|TRBV11-2
CASSPRLAGGLQETQYF
TGTGCCAGCAGCCCCCGACTAGCGGGGGGATTACAAGAGACCCAGTACTTC
>TRBJ1-1|-|TRBD1|TRBV28
CASSQWTGRDTEAFF
TGTGCCAGCAGTCAATGGACAGGGAGGGACACTGAAGCTTTCTTT
>TRBJ2-3|-|TRBD1|TRBV16
CASSQSSGQGSDTQYF
TGTGCCAGCAGCCAGTCAAGTGGACAGGGCTCAGATACGCAGTATTTT
>TRBJ2-7|once|TRBD1|TRBV27
CASSGTGDYEQYF
TGTGCCAGCAGCGGGACAGGGGACTACGAGCAGTACTTC
>TRBJ2-3|-|TRBD1|TRBV7-3
CASSWGTGGIDTQYF
TGTGCCAGCAGCTGGGGGACAGGGGGCATAGATACGCAGTATTTT
>TRBJ1-5|-|TRBD1|TRBV5-6
CASSSRTGGQPQHF
TGTGCCAGCAGCTCAAGGACAGGGGGGCAGCCCCAGCATTTT
>TRBJ1-6|-|TRBD1|TRBV6-1
CAIQITGVNNSPLHF
TGTGCCATCCAGATAACAGGGGTTAATAATTCACCCCTCCACTTT
>TRBJ2-3|-|-|TRBV1
CTTTGLADTQYF
TGCACCACCACAGGGTTAGCAGATACGCAGTATTTT
>TRBJ2-7|-|-|TRBV5-4
CASSYRGLSRASYEQYF
TGTGCCAGCAGCTACAGAGGATTGAGCAGGGCATCCTACGAGCAGTACTTC
>TRBJ1-3|-|-|TRBV5-1
CASSPGNSGNTIYF
TGCGCCAGCAGCCCGGGTAACTCTGGAAACACCATATATTTT
>TRBJ2-5|-|-|TRBV12-2
CASRLVEEETQYF
TGTGCAAGTCGCTTGGTCGAAGAGGAGACCCAGTACTTC
>TRBJ1-6|-|TRBD1|TRBV6-5
CASTPQSGGGSPLHF
TGTGCCAGCACCCCCCAATCAGGGGGTGGTTCACCCCTCCACTTT
>TRBJ1-1|-|-|TRBV7-9
CASSRGTEGTEAFF
TGTGCCAGCAGCCGGGGGACGGAGGGGACTGAAGCTTTCTTT
>TRBJ1-2|-|-|TRBV5-5
CASSFSGTPNYGYTF
TGTGCCAGCAGCTTTTCCGGGACACCCAACTATGGCTACACCTTC
>TRBJ2-5|-|TRBD2|TRBV18
CASSLPGLAAETQYF
TGTGCCAGCTCGCTCCCGGGACTAGCGGCCGAGACCCAGTACTTC
>TRBJ2-3|-|TRBD2|TRBV4-3
CASSQEVPSGALSSTDTQYF
TGCGCCAGCAGCCAAGAGGTACCTAGCGGGGCGCTTAGTAGCACAGATACGCAGTATTTT
>TRBJ2-2|few|TRBD2|TRBV11-2
CASSSSGRGGTGELFF
TGTGCCAGCAGCTCCTCGGGTCGGGGGGGCACCGGGGAGCTGTTTTTT
>TRBJ1-3|few|TRBD1|TRBV7-9
CASSSGQGASGNTIYF
TGTGCCAGCAGTTCGGGGCAGGGGGCCTCTGGAAACACCATATATTTT
>TRBJ2-3|few|-|TRBV2
CASRWDSTDTQYF
TGTGCCAGTAGATGGGATAGCACAGATACGCAGTATTTT
>TRBJ2-3|-|TRBD2|TRBV9
CASSPSGLGADTQYF
TGTGCCAGCTCTCCCTCGGGACTAGGGGCAGATACGCAGTATTTT
>TRBJ2-5|-|TRBD1|TRBV2
CASIRRQGQETQYF
TGTGCCAGCATCCGGAGACAGGGGCAAGAGACCCAGTACTTC
>TRBJ1-2|few|-|TRBV7-9
CASSSYRQESVGYTF
TGTGCCAGCAGTTCCTACCGACAGGAGTCTGTGGGCTACACCTTC
>TRBJ1-5|-|-|TRBV4-3
CASSQDNGGGNQPQHF
TGCGCCAGCAGCCAAGATAACGGGGGCGGCAATCAGCCCCAGCATTTT
>TRBJ2-1|-|TRBD2|TRBV4-2
CASSLRTSGGSTYNEQFF
TGTGCCAGCAGCCTCAGGACTAGCGGGGGGTCAACCTACAATGAGCAGTTCTTC
>TRBJ1-4|-|-|TRBV5-1
CASSFRVPVDNNEKLFF
TGCGCCAGCAGCTTCAGGGTTCCTGTTGATAATAATGAAAAACTGTTTTTT
>TRBJ1-2|-|TRBD1|TRBV5-6
CASRTFRDRALYGYTF
TGTGCCAGCAGAACCTTCCGGGACAGGGCCCTCTATGGCTACACCTTC
>TRBJ2-2|-|-|TRBV11-2
CASSPRTSGELFF
TGTGCCAGCAGCCCAAGGACCTCCGGGGAGCTGTTTTTT
>TRBJ1-5|-|TRBD1|TRBV5-6
CASFTRDRYFSNQPQHF
TGTGCCAGCTTTACCCGGGACAGATACTTTAGCAATCAGCCCCAGCATTTT
>TRBJ2-7|-|-|TRBV6-6
CASRPGTDPQSYEQYF
TGTGCCAGCAGACCCGGGACGGATCCTCAATCCTACGAGCAGTACTTC
>TRBJ1-2|few|-|TRBV2
CASSHPEPYGYTF
TGTGCCAGCAGTCATCCAGAGCCGTATGGCTACACCTTC
>TRBJ2-7|-|-|TRBV10-3
CAISAKRTDYEQYF
TGTGCCATCAGTGCCAAACGGACAGACTACGAGCAGTACTTC
>TRBJ1-2|medium-sized|-|TRBV7-9
CASSPGQFNYGYTF
TGTGCCAGCAGCCCAGGACAGTTTAACTATGGCTACACCTTC
>TRBJ2-3|-|-|TRBV11-3
CASSSGGGRRPDTQYF
TGTGCCAGCAGCTCAGGGGGGGGCCGTCGACCCGATACGCAGTATTTT
>TRBJ1-1|-|TRBD1|TRBV6-6
CASSYRDRGTEAFF
TGTGCCAGCAGCTACAGAGACAGGGGCACTGAAGCTTTCTTT
>TRBJ1-2|-|-|TRBV15
CATSPSTRGYGYTF
TGTGCCACCAGCCCCAGTACCCGGGGCTACGGCTACACCTTC
>TRBJ1-1|-|-|TRBV10-3
CAISEQGGGTEAFF
TGTGCCATCAGTGAGCAAGGCGGGGGCACTGAAGCTTTCTTT
>TRBJ1-2|-|-|TRBV7-2
CASSLGRVRGYTF
TGTGCCAGCAGCTTAGGAAGAGTCCGGGGCTACACCTTC
>TRBJ1-4|-|TRBD1|TRBV28
CATEWGQGAREKLFF
TGTGCCACCGAATGGGGACAGGGGGCGCGTGAAAAACTGTTTTTT
>TRBJ1-1|-|-|TRBV30
CAWSAKTPEAFF
TGTGCCTGGAGTGCGAAGACCCCTGAAGCTTTCTTT
>TRBJ2-5|-|-|TRBV6-1
CASSVLRETQYF
TGTGCCAGCAGTGTTCTTCGAGAGACCCAGTACTTC
>TRBJ2-3|-|-|TRBV27
CASSFIGSPTDTQYF
TGTGCCAGCAGTTTTATCGGGTCCCCCACAGATACGCAGTATTTT
>TRBJ2-1|-|-|TRBV10-3
CAISEKDNEQFF
TGTGCCATCAGTGAGAAGGACAATGAGCAGTTCTTC
>TRBJ2-7|-|TRBD1|TRBV10-3
CAISESVTGGGYEQYF
TGTGCCATCAGTGAGTCGGTTACAGGGGGCGGCTACGAGCAGTACTTC
>TRBJ2-5|-|-|TRBV7-9
CASSGLNEETQYF
TGTGCCAGCAGTGGACTAAATGAGGAGACCCAGTACTTC
>TRBJ2-1|-|TRBD2|TRBV11-3
CASSLAGGREQFF
TGTGCCAGCAGCTTAGCGGGGGGGAGGGAGCAGTTCTTC
>TRBJ1-4|-|-|TRBV2
CASKRGQREEKLFF
TGTGCCAGCAAACGGGGGCAACGGGAAGAAAAACTGTTTTTT
>TRBJ1-3|few|TRBD1|TRBV2
CASRTGIFSGNTIYF
TGTGCCAGTCGGACAGGAATTTTCTCTGGAAACACCATATATTTT
>TRBJ2-7|-|TRBD2|TRBV7-2
CASSLGGGGAYEQYF
TGTGCCAGCAGCTTAGGTGGCGGGGGGGCCTACGAGCAGTACTTC
>TRBJ1-2|-|-|TRBV11-1
CASSNSSKAGKIYGYTF
TGTGCCAGCAGCAATAGCAGTAAGGCTGGAAAGATCTATGGCTACACCTTC
>TRBJ2-7|-|TRBD1|TRBV27
CASSRSGTGLSYEQYF
TGTGCCAGCAGTCGCTCCGGGACAGGGCTGTCCTACGAGCAGTACTTC
>TRBJ1-2|-|-|TRBV19
CASSTRPQTFDYGYTF
TGTGCCAGTAGTACGAGACCCCAGACGTTCGACTATGGCTACACCTTC
>TRBJ2-2|-|-|TRBV5-1
CASTLGVGELFF
TGCGCCAGCACCTTGGGGGTTGGGGAGCTGTTTTTT
>TRBJ2-7|-|TRBD1|TRBV13
CASSLGQGHEQYF
TGTGCCAGCAGCTTGGGACAGGGCCACGAGCAGTACTTC